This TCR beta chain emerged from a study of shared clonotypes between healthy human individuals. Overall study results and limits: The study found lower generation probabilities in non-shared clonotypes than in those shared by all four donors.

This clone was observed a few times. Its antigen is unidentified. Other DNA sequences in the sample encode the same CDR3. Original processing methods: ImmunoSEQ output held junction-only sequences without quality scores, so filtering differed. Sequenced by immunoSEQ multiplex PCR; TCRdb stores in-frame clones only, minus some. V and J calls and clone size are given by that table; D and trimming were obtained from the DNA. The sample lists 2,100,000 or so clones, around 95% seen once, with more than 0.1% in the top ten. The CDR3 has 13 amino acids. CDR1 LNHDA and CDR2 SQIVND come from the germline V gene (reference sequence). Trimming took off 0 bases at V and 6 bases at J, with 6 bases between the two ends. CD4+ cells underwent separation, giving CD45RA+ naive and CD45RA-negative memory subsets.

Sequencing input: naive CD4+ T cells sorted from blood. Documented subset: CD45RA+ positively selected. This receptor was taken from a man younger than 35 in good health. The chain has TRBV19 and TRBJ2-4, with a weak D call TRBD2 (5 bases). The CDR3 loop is CASSIDRGNIQYF. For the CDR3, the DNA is TGTGCCAGTAGTATAGATCGGGGAAACATTCAGTACTTC. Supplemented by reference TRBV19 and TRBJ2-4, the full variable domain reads DGGITQSPKYLFRKEGQNVTLSCEQNLNHDAMYWYRQDPGQGLRLIYYSQIVNDFQKGDIAEGYSVSREKKESFPLTVTSAQKNPTAFYLCASSIDRGNIQYFGAGTRLSVL.